The 17 T cell receptor beta chains presented below share a single source sample, sequenced in a study of OX40 agonist ivuxolimab in advanced cancers. The method was immunoSEQ multiplex PCR; TCRdb's version includes in-frame clones alone and lacks a portion of them. The sample contains about 64,000 clones, approximately 84% of which appear only once. Sequencing used CD4+ or CD8+ T cells sorted from blood, obtained in a trial of the OX40 agonist ivuxolimab. The receptors were gathered from an adult with an advanced solid tumor such as melanoma, head and neck, liver or kidney cancer.

The chain has TRBV10-3 and TRBJ1-1, with a tentative D call TRBD1 (5 bases). The ends were cut back, 6 bases at V and 2 bases at J, with 13 bases in the middle. CDR1 is ENHRY and CDR2 is SYGVKD in the germline V gene. The CDR3 loop spans 14 amino acids. CDR3 nucleotides: TGTGCCATCAGCCCACAGGTGATAAACACTGAAGCTTTCTTT. Translating it yields CAISPQVINTEAFF.

The V and J genes are TRBV5-1 and TRBJ2-2, with unresolved D. The CDR3 has 12 residues. V was cut by 6 bases and J by 7 bases, with 10 bases left in between. Germline V gene data show CDR1 as SGHRS and CDR2 as YFSETQ. The CDR3 spells CASTGRNGELFF. CDR3 DNA: TGCGCCAGCACAGGCCGTAACGGGGAGCTGTTTTTT.

This rearrangement joins TRBV15 to TRBJ2-1; 13 nucleotides agree with TRBD2. The CDR3 spans 16 residues. With 5 bases clipped from V and 5 bases from J, the junction kept 6 bases outside the gene matches. Looked up from germline, CDR1 is LNHNV and CDR2 is YYDKDF (reference sequence). CDR3 in amino acids: CATSGTSGRADNEQFF. The CDR3 DNA is TGTGCCACCAGCGGAACTAGCGGGAGGGCCGACAATGAGCAGTTCTTC.

The chain employs TRBV5-1 and TRBJ2-2; TRBD1 is a possible D gene (5 bases). This CDR3 region has 15 residues. Germline V gene sequence: CDR1 SGHRS, CDR2 YFSETQ. V was shortened by 4 bases and J by 3 bases, with 13 bases between the two germline ends. CDR3 bases: TGCGCCAGCAGCCTCGGCAGGGCGGACACCGGGGAGCTGTTTTTT. Amino acid sequence: CASSLGRADTGELFF.

CDR3 bases: TGTGCCAGCAGCCGTTGGGACAGCTACAATGAGCAGTTCTTC. This codes for CASSRWDSYNEQFF. V is TRBV7-8 and J is TRBJ2-1; 7 bases align to TRBD1. J gave up 3 bases and V 5 bases, and 4 bases lay outside the gene matches. Germline V lookup: CDR1 SGHVS, CDR2 FQNEAQ. The CDR3 is 14 residues long.

This clone was found once. This chain links TRBV28 with TRBJ2-2; 12 nucleotides match TRBD2. V shed 6 bases and J 7 bases; nucleotides not matched to a gene: 6. The CDR3 runs to 15 residues. Germline V gene data show CDR1 as MDHEN and CDR2 as SYDVKM. CDR3 bases: TGTGCCAGCAGCCTACTAGCGGGAGGTAGCGGGGAGCTGTTTTTT. It yields the protein CASSLLAGGSGELFF.

This rearrangement joins TRBV7-8 to TRBJ2-5; D might be TRBD2 (5 bases). This CDR3 has 15 residues. Germline V gives CDR1 SGHVS, CDR2 FQNEAQ. Trimming took off 3 bases at V and 1 base at J, with 12 bases between the two ends. In DNA form, the CDR3 reads TGTGCCAGCAGCTTCCTCCTCGGGGTCCAAGAGACCCAGTACTTC. It is translated as CASSFLLGVQETQYF.

The chain employs TRBV7-6 and TRBJ2-3; 14 nucleotides match TRBD2. CDR3 length: 17 residues. Germline V gene data show CDR1 as SGHVS and CDR2 as FNYEAQ. The trim removed 5 bases at V and 2 bases at J, leaving 6 bases unmatched. The CDR3 coding sequence is TGTGCCAGCAGCCCGAGACTAGCGGGAGGGCTCACAGATACGCAGTATTTT. It specifies CASSPRLAGGLTDTQYF.

The chain combines TRBV16 with TRBJ2-3, with D perhaps given as TRBD1 or TRBD2 (7 bases each). Trimming shortened V by 1 base and J by 4 bases, and 15 bases separated the two germline ends. Germline V lookup: CDR1 KGHSY, CDR2 FQNENV. The CDR3 covers 16 residues. This chain's CDR3 is CASSQWQGGPADTQYF. The CDR3 coding sequence is TGTGCCAGCAGCCAATGGCAGGGGGGGCCCGCAGATACGCAGTATTTT.

The chain recombines TRBV2 with TRBJ2-1, with D perhaps matching TRBD2 (5 bases). The germline V gene has CDR1 SNHLY and CDR2 FYNNEI. Deletions cut 6 bases from V and 7 bases from J, with 10 bases between. CDR3 length: 12 amino acids. Here the CDR3 reads CASSPLGNEQFF. In nucleotides, the CDR3 is TGTGCCAGCAGCCCACTAGGGAATGAGCAGTTCTTC.

The chain combines TRBV10-2 with TRBJ2-2, with D hard to call. Germline CDR1 reads WSHSY; CDR2 reads SAAADI. CDR3 size: 14 residues. The V end was cut by 7 bases, the J end by 1 base, with 10 bases between. The CDR3 sequence is CASTGFLNTGELFF. CDR3 DNA sequence: TGCGCCAGCACCGGGTTTCTGAACACCGGGGAGCTGTTTTTT.

This chain joins TRBV6-5 and TRBJ2-7, with 8 bases that match TRBD2. Germline assignment: CDR1 MNHEY and CDR2 SVGAGI. V lost 4 bases and J lost 5; bases outside the gene matches: 10. CDR3 length equals 15 residues. CDR3 DNA: TGTGCCAGCAGTTCCTCTATAGCGGGATTCGACGAGCAGTACTTC. As protein: CASSSSIAGFDEQYF.

The chain couples TRBV7-3 to TRBJ2-2; 8 nucleotides align to TRBD1. The V gene end was trimmed by 5 bases and the J gene end by 4 bases; junction bases not matched to a gene: 6. CDR3 length: 15 residues. The germline CDR1 and CDR2 sequences are SGHTA and FQGTGA. The CDR3 region has the DNA TGTGCCAGCAGCGTAGGGACAGGTGGCACCGGGGAGCTGTTTTTT. It encodes CASSVGTGGTGELFF.

V usage is TRBV5-1 and J usage is TRBJ2-5; D unclear. V was cut by 4 bases and J by 0 bases, with 4 bases left in between. This CDR3 contains 12 residues. Germline CDR1 reads SGHRS; CDR2 reads YFSETQ. CDR3 sequence reads: CASSQDQETQYF. The CDR3 nucleotides read TGCGCCAGCAGCCAAGACCAAGAGACCCAGTACTTC.

The J gene is TRBJ1-1, the V gene TRBV28; no reliable D call. Germline V CDR1 and CDR2: MDHEN, SYDVKM. CDR3 length equals 13 residues. V was cut by 6 bases and J by 3 bases, with 11 bases left in between. CDR3 sequence reads: CASSQLVDTEAFF. Here the CDR3 DNA reads TGTGCCAGCAGCCAGCTGGTGGACACTGAAGCTTTCTTT.

This chain connects TRBV4-2 to TRBJ1-1; D possibly corresponds to TRBD1 (6 bases). This CDR3 is built from 16 residues. Trimming took off 0 bases at V and 1 base at J, with 12 bases between the two ends. Germline CDR1 and CDR2: LGHNA and YNFKEQ. The CDR3 nucleotides read TGTGCCAGCAGCCAAGATGGATTAGGGGGGAACACTGAAGCTTTCTTT. Translation gives CASSQDGLGGNTEAFF.

The J gene is TRBJ1-1, the V gene TRBV19; the D gene is possibly TRBD1 (5 bases). CDR3 length: 15 residues. Trimming took 0 bases from V and 0 from J, leaving 8 bases between them. Germline V gives CDR1 LNHDA, CDR2 SQIVND (reference sequence). The CDR3 here is CASSIERGVNTEAFF. In DNA, the CDR3 is TGTGCCAGTAGTATAGAGAGGGGAGTGAACACTGAAGCTTTCTTT.